The entry that follows covers one T cell receptor (beta chain) sequence. Its matching antigen is unknown. Germline V CDR1 and CDR2: MNHNY, SVGAGI (reference sequence). CDR3 length equals 15 residues. V dropped 6 bases and J dropped 4; count of bases not matched to a gene: 5. Each sample had at least 6 million PBMCs isolated. For the second PCR, which ran for 7 to 11 cycles, a sample-barcoded 5' primer and a J-beta primer mix were used. TCRdb ran MiXCR on the 5' RACE reads and lists one entry per CDR3 protein. The sample lists 550,000 to 750,000 distinct CDR3 sequences, under 25% occurring once. These data originate in a study of blood T cells in healthy people across ages. The study, taken as a whole, reports: Across the age range, TCR beta diversity per million T cells fell in a roughly linear way.

The genes are TRBV6-6 and TRBJ2-1, with 11 bases that match TRBD2. Input material: blood. The receptor's source is a man in his 70s in good health. CDR3 sequence (DNA): TGTGCCAGCAGGGGACTAGCGGCCGATTACAATGAGCAGTTCTTC. Translated, it gives CASRGLAADYNEQFF.